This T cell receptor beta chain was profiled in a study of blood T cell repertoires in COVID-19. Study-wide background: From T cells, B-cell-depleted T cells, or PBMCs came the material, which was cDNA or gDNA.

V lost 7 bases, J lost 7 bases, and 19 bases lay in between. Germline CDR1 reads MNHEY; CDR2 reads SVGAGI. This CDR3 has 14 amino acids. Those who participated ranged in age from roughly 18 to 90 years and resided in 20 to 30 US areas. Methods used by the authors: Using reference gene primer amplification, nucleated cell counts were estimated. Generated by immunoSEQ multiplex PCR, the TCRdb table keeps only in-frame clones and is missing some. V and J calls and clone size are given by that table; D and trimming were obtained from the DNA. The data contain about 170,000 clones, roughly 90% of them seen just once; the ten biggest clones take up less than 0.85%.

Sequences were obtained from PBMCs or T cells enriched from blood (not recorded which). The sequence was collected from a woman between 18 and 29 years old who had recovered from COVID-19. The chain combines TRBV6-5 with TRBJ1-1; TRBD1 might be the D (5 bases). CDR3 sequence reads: CASNRSGRASEAFF. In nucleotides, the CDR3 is TGTGCCAGCAACCGGTCAGGGCGAGCAAGTGAAGCTTTCTTT.